Listed here is a single T cell receptor beta chain. The sample is drawn from a study of cytomegalovirus exposure and HLA in healthy donors. Overall study: From HLA-typed donors, an early data release held around 80 million unique TCRs.

A multiplex PCR was run with 60 Vbeta primers and 13 Jbeta primers. Some clones are missing from TCRdb's copy, which holds only in-frame ones; the method was immunoSEQ multiplex PCR. Among 110,000 to 150,000 clones listed, approximately 80% were seen once. The receptor was isolated from a woman between 55 and 75 years old in good health and CMV-seropositive. The sequenced sample consisted of PBMCs.

This CDR3 reads CASSPLTGSQETQYF. DNA for the CDR3: TGTGCCAGCAGCCCCCTGACAGGCTCCCAAGAGACCCAGTACTTC. This rearrangement joins TRBV5-4 to TRBJ2-5, with D tentatively TRBD1 (6 bases). The V gene lost 4 bases and the J gene lost 1 base, with 14 bases spanning the gap. The CDR3 loop spans 15 amino acids. The germline CDR1 and CDR2 sequences are SGHNT and YYREEE (reference sequence).